Each of the 27 T cell receptor beta chains below was sequenced from the same sample in a study of blood T cell repertoires in COVID-19. Sequencing used immunoSEQ multiplex PCR; TCRdb keeps in-frame clones, though not all of them. The repertoire holds roughly 60,000 clones, roughly 88% seen once, with about 3.2% in the top ten. The material sequenced was peripheral blood. These receptor sequences come from a man aged 50 to 60 with active COVID-19.

The chain employs TRBV7-9 and TRBJ2-6, with a tentative D call TRBD2 (5 bases). Between the trimmed V and J ends, which lost 6 bases and 1 base, there was a span of 16 bases. The CDR3 spans 17 residues. Germline V CDR1 and CDR2: SEHNR, FQNEAQ (reference sequence). The CDR3 bases are TGTGCCAGCAGACCCCCATTCCGGGGATCTGGGGCCAACGTCCTGACTTTC. This sequence encodes CASRPPFRGSGANVLTF.

The V and J genes are TRBV19 and TRBJ2-6; D uncertain. In germline, CDR1 is LNHDA, CDR2 SQIVND (reference sequence). Trimming took off 11 bases at V and 0 bases at J, with 11 bases between the two ends. The CDR3 is 14 residues long. The CDR3: CAPFIDSGANVLTF. The CDR3 nucleotides are TGTGCCCCCTTTATAGACTCTGGGGCCAACGTCCTGACTTTC.

The chain couples TRBV18 to TRBJ2-3; TRBD1 might be the D (6 bases). Deletions cut 3 bases from V and 0 bases from J, with 10 bases between. The CDR3 covers 15 residues. Germline values: CDR1 KGHSH, CDR2 LQKENI. The CDR3 DNA reads TGTGCCAGCTCACCCCTACAGGGTAGCACAGATACGCAGTATTTT. Protein: CASSPLQGSTDTQYF.

This clone has just one count. J is TRBJ2-5 and V is TRBV7-9; D is undetermined. Trimming left V 3 bases short and J 1 base short, with 9 bases between. This CDR3 spans 14 amino acids. Germline V CDR1 and CDR2: SEHNR, FQNEAQ (reference sequence). CDR3 in amino acids: CASSFFRSQETQYF. The CDR3 region has the DNA TGTGCCAGCAGCTTTTTCCGGTCCCAAGAGACCCAGTACTTC.

The J gene is TRBJ2-4, the V gene TRBV5-5; 7 positions agree with TRBD1. This CDR3 is built from 13 residues. In germline, CDR1 is SGHKS, CDR2 YYEKEE (reference sequence). V trimming: 5 bases; J trimming: 6 bases; junction bases outside the gene matches: 5. In DNA, the CDR3 is TGTGCCAGCAGGCCGGGACAGACAAACATTCAGTACTTC. Protein product: CASRPGQTNIQYF.

The V gene is TRBV7-2, the J gene TRBJ1-6; a possible D gene is TRBD1 (6 bases). V was shortened by 1 base and J by 6 bases, with 16 bases between the two germline ends. The CDR3 is made up of 17 amino acids. CDR1 SGHTA and CDR2 FQGNSA come from the germline V gene. CDR3 sequence (DNA): TGTGCCAGCAGCTTAGGGGTAGGGGGACGGATTAATTCACCCCTCCACTTT. This codes for CASSLGVGGRINSPLHF.

The gene calls are TRBV27 and TRBJ1-2; D is perhaps TRBD1 (6 bases). The V end lost 5 bases, the J end lost 8 bases, and 18 bases lay between the germline ends. The CDR3 extends over 14 amino acids. Germline loops: CDR1 MNHEY, CDR2 SMNVEV (reference sequence). CDR3: CASSRSGDVSGYTF. The CDR3 DNA follows: TGTGCCAGCAGTAGATCAGGGGATGTAAGCGGCTACACCTTC.

V gene TRBV10-2 combines with J gene TRBJ1-2, with unresolved D. The CDR3 covers 13 residues. CDR1 WSHSY and CDR2 SAAADI come from the germline V gene. With 3 bases removed from V and 1 base from J, the gap between germline ends came to 6 bases. CDR3 nucleotides: TGCGCCAGCAGTGAAGGAGGTAACTATGGCTACACCTTC. It translates to CASSEGGNYGYTF.

The V call is TRBV19, the J call TRBJ2-4; D ambiguous. V was shortened by 1 base and J by 7 bases, with 11 bases between the two germline ends. CDR1 is LNHDA, CDR2 SQIVND, per germline (reference sequence). The CDR3 has 14 amino acids. This chain's CDR3 is CASSIGPPLNIQYF. As DNA, the CDR3 is TGTGCCAGTAGTATAGGGCCCCCGTTGAACATTCAGTACTTC.

The V gene is TRBV27, the J gene TRBJ2-5; 7 bases agree with TRBD2. The V gene's germline CDR1 is MNHEY and CDR2 SMNVEV (reference sequence). V lost 5 bases and J lost 0; bases outside the gene matches: 3. The CDR3 extends over 14 amino acids. CDR3 sequence (DNA): TGTGCCAGCAGTGCAGCGGGGTACCAAGAGACCCAGTACTTC. Encoded protein: CASSAAGYQETQYF.

This clone was seen just once. The chain carries TRBV2 and TRBJ1-2; a possible D gene is TRBD1 (5 bases). There are 14 residues in the CDR3. CDR1 is SNHLY, CDR2 FYNNEI, per germline. The V end was cut by 1 base, the J end by 2 bases, with 8 bases between. The CDR3 DNA follows: TGTGCCAGCAGTGAAGAGGGACTAAACTATGGCTACACCTTC. It is translated as CASSEEGLNYGYTF.

This chain uses TRBV19 with TRBJ1-1, with unresolved D. The CDR3 covers 11 residues. In germline, CDR1 is LNHDA, CDR2 SQIVND (reference sequence). The V gene lost 7 bases and the J gene lost 11 bases, with 14 bases spanning the gap. This CDR3 is CASIRGGSAFF. The CDR3, as DNA: TGTGCCAGTATCCGCGGAGGGTCTGCTTTCTTT.

V usage is TRBV5-1 and J usage is TRBJ2-5; tentative D call: TRBD2 (6 bases). Germline assignment: CDR1 SGHRS and CDR2 YFSETQ. The CDR3 loop spans 13 amino acids. Trimming pared 3 bases from V and 4 bases from J, leaving 10 bases between. The CDR3 DNA reads TGCGCCAGCAGCTGGACGGGGGTAGAGACCCAGTACTTC. Amino acids: CASSWTGVETQYF.

This clone is a singleton in its sample. The chain uses TRBV5-4 and TRBJ2-3; D gene unclear. CDR1 is SGHNT and CDR2 is YYREEE in the germline V gene (reference sequence). Trimming took 0 bases from V and 3 from J, leaving 11 bases between them. CDR3 size: 15 residues. CDR3 bases: TGTGCCAGCAGCTTGGAAGCCCACGTAACAGATACGCAGTATTTT. Translation gives CASSLEAHVTDTQYF.

V and J are TRBV9 and TRBJ1-1; the D is unclear. CDR1 is SGDLS, CDR2 YYNGEE, per germline. Deletions cut 4 bases from V and 1 base from J, with 14 bases between. The CDR3 extends over 15 amino acids. In DNA, the CDR3 is TGTGCCAGCAGCCGCCCGGGAACTCAGAACACTGAAGCTTTCTTT. It is translated as CASSRPGTQNTEAFF.

The chain carries TRBV7-8 and TRBJ1-2; 8 nucleotides agree with TRBD1. CDR3 length: 16 amino acids. Germline CDR1 reads SGHVS; CDR2 reads FQNEAQ. V trimming: 3 bases; J trimming: 4 bases; junction bases outside the gene matches: 10. The CDR3 nucleotides are TGTGCCAGCAGCTTCGGACAGGGTCATTGGGGCTATGGCTACACCTTC. It translates to CASSFGQGHWGYGYTF. Variable domain in full (rest from reference TRBV7-8 and TRBJ1-2): GAGVSQSPRYKVAKRGQDVALRCDPISGHVSLFWYQQALGQGPEFLTYFQNEAQLDKSGLPSDRFFAERPEGSVSTLKIQRTQQEDSAVYLCASSFGQGHWGYGYTFGSGTRLTVV.

The V call is TRBV2, the J call TRBJ1-1; TRBD1 matches 8 bases. The CDR3 extends over 15 amino acids. V shed 6 bases, J shed 7 bases, and the junction held 13 bases outside the gene matches. Germline CDR1 SNHLY, CDR2 FYNNEI. CDR3 amino acids: CASSGPGQGYFEAFF. The CDR3 DNA reads as TGTGCCAGCAGCGGACCTGGACAGGGTTACTTTGAAGCTTTCTTT.

This chain uses TRBV29-1 with TRBJ1-4, with TRBD1 matching over 7 bases. V was pared by 7 bases and J by 6 bases, with 5 bases of the junction left unmatched. The CDR3 is 12 residues long. Per germline, CDR1 SQVTM and CDR2 ANQGSEA. The CDR3 is CSARQGHEKLFF. The CDR3 DNA reads TGCAGCGCCAGACAGGGTCATGAAAAACTGTTTTTT. The full variable domain, rest sourced from reference TRBV29-1 and TRBJ1-4, is SAVISQKPSRDICQRGTSLTIQCQVDSQVTMMFWYRQQPGQSLTLIATANQGSEATYESGFVIDKFPISRPNLTFSTLTVSNMSPEDSSIYLCSARQGHEKLFFGSGTQLSVL.

The chain carries TRBV5-1 and TRBJ1-2; possible D gene TRBD1, 6 bases. With 4 bases removed from V and 4 bases from J, the gap between germline ends came to 23 bases. The germline gives CDR1 SGHRS, CDR2 YFSETQ. This CDR3 has 17 amino acids. CDR3 sequence reads: CASSLNDWRGAGYGYTF. DNA for the CDR3: TGCGCCAGCAGCCTGAATGATTGGCGGGGGGCAGGCTATGGCTACACCTTC.

V usage is TRBV2 and J usage is TRBJ2-5, with 9 bases fitting TRBD2. The CDR3 length is 13 residues. Trimming at V came to 7 bases and at J to 3 bases, leaving 3 bases not matched to a gene. Germline CDR1 is SNHLY and CDR2 is FYNNEI. The CDR3 spells CASTGLAKETQYF. In DNA, the CDR3 is TGTGCCAGCACGGGACTAGCCAAAGAGACCCAGTACTTC.

The V and J genes are TRBV7-8 and TRBJ2-2; tentatively, D is TRBD1 (6 bases). This CDR3 spans 16 amino acids. V was shortened by 5 bases and J by 2 bases, with 15 bases between the two germline ends. The germline V gene has CDR1 SGHVS and CDR2 FQNEAQ. For the CDR3, the DNA is TGTGCCAGCAGCCCTGACAGGTTTTCTAACACCGGGGAGCTGTTTTTT. Its protein is CASSPDRFSNTGELFF.

CDR3 residues: CASWAGTRQYF. In DNA, the CDR3 is TGTGCCAGCTGGGCCGGGACTAGGCAGTATTTT. The V gene is TRBV19, the J gene TRBJ2-3, with 8 positions matching TRBD2. Germline V gene data show CDR1 as LNHDA and CDR2 as SQIVND (reference sequence). The CDR3 runs to 11 residues. Trimming removed 9 bases from V and 11 bases from J; junction bases left unmatched: 7.

The gene calls are TRBV18 and TRBJ2-3; TRBD2 matches 8 bases. Germline assignment: CDR1 KGHSH and CDR2 LQKENI. This CDR3 is built from 17 residues. J was trimmed by 0 bases and V by 0 bases; bases with no gene match: 5. The CDR3 protein is CASSPPRGGESTDTQYF. CDR3 in DNA: TGTGCCAGCTCACCACCCCGGGGGGGCGAAAGCACAGATACGCAGTATTTT.

This chain connects TRBV6-5 to TRBJ1-2; no reliable D call. The CDR3 contains 12 residues. CDR1 is MNHEY, CDR2 SVGAGI, per germline. Deletions cut 6 bases from V and 8 bases from J, with 13 bases between. The CDR3 is CASSREGAGYTF. The CDR3 DNA sequence: TGTGCCAGCAGCCGAGAGGGAGCGGGCTACACCTTC.

The V call is TRBV4-1, the J call TRBJ2-3; possible D gene TRBD2, 6 bases. Germline assignment: CDR1 MGHRA and CDR2 YSYEKL. The CDR3 covers 17 residues. Trimming stripped 4 bases from V and 2 bases from J, with 19 bases between. For the CDR3, the DNA is TGCGCCAGCAGCCCTAAAGTTGCGGGGATTCTCACAGATACGCAGTATTTT. Protein product: CASSPKVAGILTDTQYF.

The rearrangement links TRBV5-1 to TRBJ2-1, with 13 nucleotides matching TRBD2. The length of the CDR3 is 17 residues. CDR1 and CDR2 from the germline V gene are SGHRS and YFSETQ. With 4 bases clipped from V and 7 bases from J, the junction kept 11 bases outside the gene matches. The CDR3 region is CASSPRLAGGVGNEQFF. The CDR3 nucleotides are TGCGCCAGCAGCCCTCGACTAGCGGGGGGTGTAGGGAATGAGCAGTTCTTC.

This clone was picked up one time. The chain uses TRBV5-5 and TRBJ2-7; 8 nucleotides agree with TRBD1. Germline CDR1 reads SGHKS; CDR2 reads YYEKEE (reference sequence). Unmatched junction bases numbered 6, after V lost 0 bases and J lost 4 bases. The CDR3 is 15 residues long. The CDR3 DNA is TGTGCCAGCAGCTTGGAGGCCGGACAGGGTTACGAGCAGTACTTC. Translation: CASSLEAGQGYEQYF.